This TCR beta chain was identified during a study of T cell repertoires in cytomegalovirus infection. A single record per CDR3 protein comes from TCRdb applying MiXCR to the reads. The data show hundreds of thousands of distinct CDR3 sequences, with around 32% seen just once and over 12% held by the top ten. About this clonotype: Its antigen is currently unknown.

The CDR3 length is 15 residues. Germline V gene data show CDR1 as MNHNS and CDR2 as SASEGT. The V gene lost 5 bases and the J gene lost 0 bases, with 11 bases spanning the gap. Sequences were derived from cultured CD8+ T cells from PBMCs, sampled from culture after CMV antigen stimulation. This receptor was taken from a human donor in good health (CMV status not recorded). Some clones in this sample may be carry-over from other donors' samples. The chain combines TRBV6-1 with TRBJ2-1; D remains ambiguous. CDR3 protein: CASSLISASYNEQFF. CDR3 bases: TGTGCCAGCAGTCTCATCTCCGCCTCCTACAATGAGCAGTTCTTC.